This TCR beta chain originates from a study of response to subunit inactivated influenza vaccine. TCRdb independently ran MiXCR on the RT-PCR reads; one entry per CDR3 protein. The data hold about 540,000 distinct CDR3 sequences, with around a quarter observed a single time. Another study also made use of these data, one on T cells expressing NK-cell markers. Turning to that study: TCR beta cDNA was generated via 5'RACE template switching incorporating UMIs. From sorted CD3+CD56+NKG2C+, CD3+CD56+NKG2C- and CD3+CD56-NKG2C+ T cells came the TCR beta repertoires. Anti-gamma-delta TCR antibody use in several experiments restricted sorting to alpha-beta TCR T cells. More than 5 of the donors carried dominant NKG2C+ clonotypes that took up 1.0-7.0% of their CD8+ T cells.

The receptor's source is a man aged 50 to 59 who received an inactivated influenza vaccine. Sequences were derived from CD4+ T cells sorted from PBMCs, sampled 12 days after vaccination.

The DNA of the CDR3 is TGTGCCAGCAGTGAACTCTCCGGGAGCGGGTCGGAGACCCAGTACTTC. Translation: CASSELSGSGSETQYF. The chain carries TRBV9 and TRBJ2-5, with D tentatively TRBD2 (6 bases). Looked up from germline, CDR1 is SGDLS and CDR2 is YYNGEE. The CDR3 covers 16 residues. V was pared by 5 bases and J by 5 bases, with 22 bases between.